Below, 2 T cell receptor beta chains from the same sample are listed, as sequenced in a study of blood T cell repertoires in COVID-19. Profiling relied on immunoSEQ multiplex PCR, and the TCRdb table lists in-frame clones only, not all of them. Here the sample spans a few hundred thousand clones, approximately 90% being singletons. Sequencing was done on a sample of PBMCs or T cells enriched from blood (not recorded which). The receptors were gathered from a young woman who had recovered from COVID-19.

The CDR3 DNA is TGTGCCAGCAGTGAAGTCGGGACAGGGCAACGGGCTCAGCATTTT. It encodes CASSEVGTGQRAQHF. This chain links TRBV6-1 with TRBJ1-5, with 9 bases matching TRBD1. V shed 1 base, J shed 13 bases, and the junction held 11 bases outside the gene matches. The CDR3 is made up of 15 amino acids. CDR1 is MNHNS, CDR2 SASEGT, per germline.

The chain joins TRBV6-6 to TRBJ1-6; 9 nucleotides agree with TRBD1. CDR3 length: 15 residues. J lost 6 bases, V lost 5 bases, and 5 bases had no gene match. Per germline, CDR1 MNHNY and CDR2 SVGAGI (reference sequence). In DNA, the CDR3 is TGTGCCAGCAGTAAACAGGGGGCGGGTAATTCACCCCTCCACTTT. It is translated as CASSKQGAGNSPLHF.